One and the same sample provided the 24 T cell receptor beta chains below, sequenced in a study of cytomegalovirus exposure and HLA in healthy donors. In the PCR, 60 Vbeta and 13 Jbeta primers were used. Measured with immunoSEQ multiplex PCR; TCRdb has only the in-frame clones, and not every one. This sample's table reports about 70,000 clones. Sequenced input: PBMCs. These receptors were obtained from a female donor in good health and CMV-seropositive.

CDR3 residues: CASSLLPEGWRGRGTEAFF. The CDR3 DNA reads TGTGCCAGCAGTTTACTCCCCGAGGGATGGAGGGGGCGCGGCACTGAAGCTTTCTTT. The chain employs TRBV27 and TRBJ1-1, with 7 positions matching TRBD1. Germline assignment: CDR1 MNHEY and CDR2 SMNVEV (reference sequence). The CDR3 has 19 amino acids. J was trimmed by 4 bases and V by 2 bases; bases with no gene match: 19.

V usage is TRBV4-3 and J usage is TRBJ2-2, with TRBD1 as a possible D gene (5 bases). The germline V and J ends were trimmed by 1 base and 0 bases, with 12 bases remaining between them. This CDR3 comprises 17 residues. CDR1 is LGHNA, CDR2 YSLEER, per germline. DNA of the CDR3: TGCGCCAGCAGCCAAGCATTTCAGGGATCGAACACCGGGGAGCTGTTTTTT. It is translated as CASSQAFQGSNTGELFF.

The gene calls are TRBV15 and TRBJ2-1; D perhaps matches TRBD1 (5 bases). The ends were cut back, 5 bases at V and 0 bases at J, with 20 bases in the middle. The V gene's germline CDR1 is LNHNV and CDR2 YYDKDF (reference sequence). This CDR3 has 18 residues. Here the CDR3 reads CATSVRPTGTGSYNEQFF. The CDR3 coding sequence is TGTGCCACCAGCGTACGACCCACAGGAACTGGCTCCTACAATGAGCAGTTCTTC. Together with reference TRBV15 and TRBJ2-1, the CDR3 gives the full variable domain: DAMVIQNPRYQVTQFGKPVTLSCSQTLNHNVMYWYQQKSSQAPKLLFHYYDKDFNNEADTPDNFQSRRPNTSFCFLDIRSPGLGDTAMYLCATSVRPTGTGSYNEQFFGPGTRLTVL.

The chain carries TRBV13 and TRBJ2-7, with 11 bases identical to TRBD2. V shed 3 bases, J shed 8 bases, and the junction held 3 bases outside the gene matches. CDR1 is PRHDT, CDR2 FYEKMQ, per germline (reference sequence). CDR3 size: 13 residues. In DNA, the CDR3 is TGTGCCAGCAGCTTGGCTAGCGGGAGGCAGCAGTACTTC. Its translation: CASSLASGRQQYF.

The chain has TRBV4-2 and TRBJ2-7; 10 bases map to TRBD1. The CDR3 is made up of 16 amino acids. Germline trimming cut 3 bases from V and 2 bases from J; bases unmatched to any gene: 7. Germline CDR1 and CDR2: LGHNA and YNFKEQ. CDR3 loop: CASSHITGTGAYEQYF. In nucleotides, the CDR3 is TGTGCCAGCAGCCACATTACCGGGACAGGGGCCTACGAGCAGTACTTC.

The chain couples TRBV7-2 to TRBJ1-2; 8 bases fit TRBD1. This CDR3 is 15 amino acids long. CDR1 and CDR2 from the germline V gene are SGHTA and FQGNSA. The ends lost 1 base at V and 8 bases at J; junction bases unmatched: 9. CDR3 coding DNA: TGTGCCAGCAGCTTAGGACAGGGGTTTTGGGGCGGCTACACCTTC. Protein sequence: CASSLGQGFWGGYTF.

This rearrangement joins TRBV18 to TRBJ2-5, with D maybe TRBD2 (5 bases). The J call may be mistaken, given a closer DNA end match to TRBJ2-7. The germline gives CDR1 KGHSH, CDR2 LQKENI. The CDR3 has 15 amino acids. Written as DNA, the CDR3 is TGTGCCAGCTCACCTTCGGGGTGGAGCTCCTACGAGCAGTACTTC. Translated: CASSPSGWSSYEQYF.

The chain is built from TRBV6-6 and TRBJ2-7; D might be TRBD1 (5 bases). The V end was cut by 7 bases, the J end by 2 bases, with 12 bases between. This CDR3 contains 13 residues. Germline V gene sequence: CDR1 MNHNY, CDR2 SVGAGI (reference sequence). CDR3: CASTPPGTYEQYF. For the CDR3, the DNA is TGTGCCAGCACCCCCCCAGGGACCTACGAGCAGTACTTC.

CDR3 sequence: CASSEIAEAAYEQYF. As DNA, the CDR3 is TGTGCCAGCAGTGAAATCGCGGAGGCGGCCTACGAGCAGTACTTC. This chain connects TRBV6-1 to TRBJ2-7; D is perhaps TRBD2 (5 bases). The CDR3 sequence is 15 residues long. From germline, CDR1 is MNHNS and CDR2 SASEGT. The V and J ends lost 2 bases and 2 bases respectively, with 13 bases between them.

V and J are TRBV6-5 and TRBJ1-6; 8 bases fit TRBD1. After removal of 4 bases from V and 10 bases from J, the junction contained 6 bases not matched to a gene. This CDR3 contains 14 residues. Per germline, CDR1 MNHEY and CDR2 SVGAGI. CDR3 protein: CASSSDRDDSPLHF. The CDR3 nucleotides are TGTGCCAGCAGTTCGGACAGGGACGACTCACCCCTCCACTTT.

V and J are TRBV6-5 and TRBJ1-1; 9 nucleotides align to TRBD1. The CDR3 loop spans 15 amino acids. V lost 0 bases and J lost 6; bases outside the gene matches: 5. From germline, CDR1 is MNHEY and CDR2 SVGAGI. CDR3 residues: CASSYSTGGLAEAFF. The DNA for the CDR3 is TGTGCCAGCAGTTACTCGACAGGGGGTCTCGCTGAAGCTTTCTTT.

The V call is TRBV4-3, the J call TRBJ1-3, with D unclear. CDR1 is LGHNA and CDR2 is YSLEER in the germline V gene. The CDR3 totals 15 residues. Between the trimmed V and J ends, which lost 0 bases and 0 bases, there was a span of 6 bases. CDR3 sequence: CASSQEQNSGNTIYF. Written as DNA, the CDR3 is TGCGCCAGCAGCCAAGAACAGAACTCTGGAAACACCATATATTTT.

The chain recombines TRBV28 with TRBJ2-7; a possible D gene is TRBD2 (6 bases). CDR3 length equals 14 residues. The germline V and J ends were trimmed by 1 base and 2 bases, with 9 bases remaining between them. CDR1 is MDHEN, CDR2 SYDVKM, per germline. The CDR3 sequence: CASSLSGLPYEQYF. In DNA, the CDR3 is TGTGCCAGCAGTTTATCGGGACTGCCCTACGAGCAGTACTTC. The variable domain in full, with the rest retrieved from reference TRBV28 and TRBJ2-7, is DVKVTQSSRYLVKRTGEKVFLECVQDMDHENMFWYRQDPGLGLRLIYFSYDVKMKEKGDIPEGYSVSREKKERFSLILESASTNQTSMYLCASSLSGLPYEQYFGPGTRLTVT.

V is TRBV18 and J is TRBJ1-1; D unclear. Per germline, CDR1 KGHSH and CDR2 LQKENI. The CDR3 length is 13 residues. Trimming left V 2 bases short and J 1 base short, with 5 bases between. The CDR3 spells CASSPNRNTEAFF. The CDR3 nucleotides are TGTGCCAGCTCACCAAACAGGAACACTGAAGCTTTCTTT.

J is TRBJ1-1 and V is TRBV18; TRBD1 is a possible D gene (5 bases). Looked up from germline, CDR1 is KGHSH and CDR2 is LQKENI. CDR3 length equals 13 residues. Trimming removed 2 bases from V and 3 bases from J, with 7 bases in between. The CDR3 nucleotides are TGTGCCAGCTCACCAGCAGGGTACACTGAAGCTTTCTTT. Translated: CASSPAGYTEAFF.

The chain has TRBV5-1 and TRBJ2-2; tentatively, D is TRBD1 (6 bases). V was pared by 0 bases and J by 4 bases, with 7 bases between. In germline, CDR1 is SGHRS, CDR2 YFSETQ. There are 14 residues in the CDR3. The CDR3 nucleotides are TGCGCCAGCAGCTTGGACAGGGCCACCGGGGAGCTGTTTTTT. Translation: CASSLDRATGELFF.

This chain joins TRBV27 and TRBJ1-4, with 10 bases matching TRBD1. The J segment lost 8 bases and the V segment lost 4 bases, leaving 7 bases of the junction unmatched. Germline V gene data show CDR1 as MNHEY and CDR2 as SMNVEV (reference sequence). The CDR3 contains 15 residues. Written as DNA, the CDR3 is TGTGCCAGCAGTTCGGCCGGGACAGGGGAGGAAAAACTGTTTTTT. It encodes CASSSAGTGEEKLFF. The full variable domain, rest sourced from reference TRBV27 and TRBJ1-4, is EAQVTQNPRYLITVTGKKLTVTCSQNMNHEYMSWYRQDPGLGLRQIYYSMNVEVTDKGDVPEGYKVSRKEKRNFPLILESPSPNQTSLYFCASSSAGTGEEKLFFGSGTQLSVL.

The CDR3 bases are TGTGCCAGCAGTGAATTAGGACGGGGAAATGAAAAACTGTTTTTT. It is translated as CASSELGRGNEKLFF. The rearrangement joins TRBV25-1 to TRBJ1-4; the D is unclear. CDR1 and CDR2 (germline): MGHDK, SYGVNS. The V end was cut by 1 base, the J end by 5 bases, with 11 bases between. There are 15 residues in the CDR3. Using reference TRBV25-1 and TRBJ1-4 for the parts outside the CDR3, the full variable domain is EADIYQTPRYLVIGTGKKITLECSQTMGHDKMYWYQQDPGMELHLIHYSYGVNSTEKGDLSSESTVSRIRTEHFPLTLESARPSHTSQYLCASSELGRGNEKLFFGSGTQLSVL.

J is TRBJ2-5 and V is TRBV5-1; no reliable D call. The CDR3 consists of 12 residues. Germline lookup yields CDR1 SGHRS and CDR2 YFSETQ. The V gene lost 7 bases and the J gene lost 2 bases, with 9 bases spanning the gap. CDR3: CASGEAQETQYF. CDR3 DNA sequence: TGCGCCAGCGGAGAAGCTCAAGAGACCCAGTACTTC.

The chain couples TRBV7-9 to TRBJ1-1; no clear D gene. V lost 8 bases and J 2 bases, leaving 6 bases between the germline ends. In germline, CDR1 is SEHNR, CDR2 FQNEAQ (reference sequence). This CDR3 spans 11 amino acids. The CDR3 region is CASGENTEAFF. For the CDR3, the DNA is TGTGCCAGCGGAGAAAACACTGAAGCTTTCTTT.

This chain connects TRBV9 to TRBJ1-2; D is uncertain. The CDR3 totals 12 residues. Germline V gives CDR1 SGDLS, CDR2 YYNGEE. The V end lost 0 bases, the J end lost 4 bases, and 4 bases lay between the germline ends. The chain's CDR3 is CASSVDGYGYTF. Here the CDR3 DNA reads TGTGCCAGCAGCGTAGACGGCTATGGCTACACCTTC.

This sequence joins TRBV4-1 and TRBJ1-4; D is possibly TRBD1 (5 bases). Trimming shortened V by 0 bases and J by 7 bases, and 15 bases separated the two germline ends. There are 16 residues in the CDR3. Germline V CDR1 and CDR2: MGHRA, YSYEKL. CDR3 region: CASSQEGLLEGEKLFF. Written as DNA, the CDR3 is TGCGCCAGCAGCCAAGAGGGACTACTCGAAGGTGAAAAACTGTTTTTT.

Details on this clone: One junction end disagrees with the germline gene, perhaps due to a read error. This sequence joins TRBV6-5 and TRBJ1-1; no clear D. This CDR3 contains 15 residues. Germline V gene data show CDR1 as MNHEY and CDR2 as SVGAGI. CDR3: CASSYRWAVYTEDFF. Here the CDR3 DNA reads TGTGCCAGCAGTTACCGGTGGGCAGTCTACACTGAAGATTTCTTT.

The V gene is TRBV4-2, the J gene TRBJ2-5; 9 nucleotides line up with TRBD2. CDR1 is LGHNA, CDR2 YNFKEQ, per germline. V gave up 4 bases and J gave up 3 bases; unmatched junction bases: 9. The CDR3 totals 16 residues. The CDR3 nucleotides are TGTGCCAGCAGCCCTTCACCCGGGACTAGCAAAGAGACCCAGTACTTC. Its protein is CASSPSPGTSKETQYF.